Below are 6 T cell receptor beta chains sequenced from a single sample in a study of blood T cell repertoires in COVID-19. The protocol was immunoSEQ multiplex PCR, while the TCRdb copy is restricted to in-frame clones and leaves out a portion. The table lists 95,000 to 100,000 clones, around 90% of them singletons. Sequencing was done on a sample of peripheral blood. The receptor set was obtained from a man aged 50-59 years with acute or convalescent COVID-19.

This chain joins TRBV7-2 and TRBJ2-1; 11 nucleotides agree with TRBD2. Germline loops: CDR1 SGHTA, CDR2 FQGNSA. This CDR3 contains 16 residues. V shed 4 bases, J shed 7 bases, and the junction held 9 bases outside the gene matches. The CDR3 DNA sequence: TGTGCCAGCAGCTCAGGAGGACTAGCGGGTTCTAATGAGCAGTTCTTC. Encoded protein: CASSSGGLAGSNEQFF.

The genes are TRBV5-1 and TRBJ2-2; D unclear. Trimming stripped 4 bases from V and 4 bases from J, with 11 bases between. The CDR3 loop spans 14 amino acids. The V gene's germline CDR1 is SGHRS and CDR2 YFSETQ. Here the CDR3 reads CASSPSAGTGELFF. The CDR3 region has the DNA TGCGCCAGCAGCCCAAGCGCCGGCACCGGGGAGCTGTTTTTT. Full variable domain (missing parts from reference TRBV5-1 and TRBJ2-2): KAGVTQTPRYLIKTRGQQVTLSCSPISGHRSVSWYQQTPGQGLQFLFEYFSETQRNKGNFPGRFSGRQFSNSRSEMNVSTLELGDSALYLCASSPSAGTGELFFGEGSRLTVL.

The rearrangement joins TRBV9 to TRBJ1-1; D uncertain. The CDR3 sequence is 14 residues long. Trimming shortened V by 0 bases and J by 6 bases, and 12 bases separated the two germline ends. CDR1 is SGDLS and CDR2 is YYNGEE in the germline V gene. The CDR3 DNA reads TGTGCCAGCAGCGTAGACACCGTCGGGTCTGAAGCTTTCTTT. Protein: CASSVDTVGSEAFF.

V is TRBV18 and J is TRBJ2-7; TRBD1 might be the D (5 bases). Germline CDR1 reads KGHSH; CDR2 reads LQKENI. CDR3 length equals 13 residues. V dropped 2 bases and J dropped 3 bases, with 8 bases sitting between them. This CDR3 is CASSPGALYEQYF. As DNA, the CDR3 is TGTGCCAGCTCACCAGGGGCCCTCTACGAGCAGTACTTC.

The genes are TRBV10-3 and TRBJ2-7, with TRBD2 matching 11 bases. Germline V CDR1 and CDR2: ENHRY, SYGVKD. V shed 7 bases and J 6 bases; nucleotides not matched to a gene: 14. This CDR3 comprises 16 residues. CDR3 in amino acids: CAIKASGGPGPLEQYF. Here the CDR3 DNA reads TGTGCCATCAAGGCTAGCGGGGGGCCGGGGCCTCTCGAGCAGTACTTC.

This rearrangement joins TRBV5-4 to TRBJ2-3; TRBD2 aligns across 12 bases. Germline V gene sequence: CDR1 SGHNT, CDR2 YYREEE (reference sequence). V shed 3 bases, J shed 1 base, and the junction held 9 bases outside the gene matches. The length of the CDR3 is 18 residues. This CDR3 is CASSSLAGGPIRTDTQYF. The DNA for the CDR3 is TGTGCCAGCAGCTCCCTAGCGGGGGGGCCTATTCGCACAGATACGCAGTATTTT.